This T cell receptor (beta chain) was sequenced during a study of tumour-infiltrating T cells in Burkitt lymphoma. This CDR3 is built from 15 residues. Germline CDR1 and CDR2: MNHEY and SMNVEV (reference sequence). Trimming shortened V by 3 bases and J by 2 bases, and 13 bases separated the two germline ends. The method was immunoSEQ multiplex PCR; TCRdb's version includes in-frame clones alone and lacks a portion of them. The sample has 3,500 to 5,000 clones, around 15% seen once. V is TRBV27 and J is TRBJ1-1; the D is unclear. The TCR was taken from a human donor with diffuse large B-cell lymphoma. Some clones in this sample may be carry-over from other donors' samples. Material: tumor tissue. The CDR3 region is CASSLKQAANTEAFF. CDR3 bases: TGTGCCAGCAGTTTGAAGCAGGCCGCAAACACTGAAGCTTTCTTT.